What follows is one T cell receptor beta chain and its context. A read error is possible here, since a much larger clone lies one base away. Time point in this sample: newly diagnosed GD, antithyroid drugs for less than 3 months. PBMC RNA served as the TCR library source. Diagnoses of Graves' disease were made by American Thyroid Association guidelines. Peripheral blood, approximately 9 milliliters of it, was drawn into EDTA tubes. CDR3 length: 14 residues. CDR1 is SGHRS, CDR2 YFSETQ, per germline. These data belong to a study of regulatory T cells in long-lasting Graves disease. Arm-PCR of CDR3 regions and iRepertoire HTBI primers were the basis on which TCR beta libraries were built. TCRdb called the multiplex PCR reads again in MiXCR, with one record for every CDR3 protein. This sample yields approximately 470,000 distinct CDR3 sequences, of which roughly 17% are seen a single time; 10% to 15% belongs to the top ten.

The sample also formed part of further work on T cells in Graves' hyperthyroidism and ophthalmopathy. From that paper: The hyperthyroidism patients had all been newly diagnosed, and their disease duration was under 2 months. Their ages ranged from 18 to 65 years.

The sequence was obtained from a man between 40 and 49 years old with Graves disease. V is TRBV5-1 and J is TRBJ1-1; D ambiguous. The material was peripheral blood mononuclear cells (PBMCs), obtained at new diagnosis, from a patient treated with antithyroid drugs. The CDR3 sequence is CASSLDGEYTEALF. The CDR3 region has the DNA TGCGCCAGCAGTCTAGACGGGGAGTATACTGAAGCTCTCTTT.